These T cell receptor beta chains were read from a single sample in a study of T-cell reconstitution after alpha-beta-depleted transplantation in children. Via MiXCR, TCRdb re-called the PCR reads, giving one row per CDR3 protein. The data show around 600,000 distinct CDR3 sequences, over 15% seen once. This specimen consisted of PBMCs from the stem cell graft donor, obtained from the stem cell graft. The receptors were gathered from a human donor who donated a stem cell graft to a child with acute myeloid leukemia. The CDR3 runs from the conserved cysteine through the conserved F or W. The order of the fields is J gene, V gene, clone size, D gene, CDR3 DNA, CDR3 protein. A D gene is named only where the DNA matches it firmly. Some rows have no size entry. The others give once, few or many, or a class for an expanded clone.

j_gene: TRBJ2-1
v_gene: TRBV20-1
abundance: few
d_gene: NA
CDR3nt: TGCAGTGCTAGAGGAGTAACTGGGGGCTTGAATGAGCAGTTCTTC
CDR3aa: CSARGVTGGLNEQFF

j_gene: TRBJ2-7
v_gene: TRBV6-5
abundance: many
d_gene: NA
CDR3nt: TGTGCCAGCAGTTATCGGGGCTCCGACAGAGCCTACGAGCAGTACTTC
CDR3aa: CASSYRGSDRAYEQYF

j_gene: TRBJ1-4
v_gene: TRBV5-1
abundance: few
d_gene: NA
CDR3nt: TGCGCCAGCGGATCAGGGGCGCCTAATGAAAAACTGTTTTTT
CDR3aa: CASGSGAPNEKLFF

j_gene: TRBJ2-1
v_gene: TRBV7-8
abundance: few
d_gene: TRBD2
CDR3nt: TGTGCCAGCAGCTTGGGCGGGGGGGCATCTTACAATGAGCAGTTCTTC
CDR3aa: CASSLGGGASYNEQFF

j_gene: TRBJ2-4
v_gene: TRBV7-2
abundance: NA
d_gene: NA
CDR3nt: TGTGCCAGCAACGGGGGTATAGCCAAAAACATTCAGTACTTC
CDR3aa: CASNGGIAKNIQYF

j_gene: TRBJ2-5
v_gene: TRBV28
abundance: few
d_gene: NA
CDR3nt: TGTGCCAGCAGCCCTAGACAGTCCGGGGAGACCCAGTACTTC
CDR3aa: CASSPRQSGETQYF

j_gene: TRBJ1-2
v_gene: TRBV15
abundance: many
d_gene: NA
CDR3nt: TGTGCCACCAGCATAGACCGGGGGTATGGCTACACCTTC
CDR3aa: CATSIDRGYGYTF

j_gene: TRBJ2-2
v_gene: TRBV20-1
abundance: NA
d_gene: NA
CDR3nt: TGCAGTGCTAGTGACAGGTGGAACACCGGGGAGCTGTTTTTT
CDR3aa: CSASDRWNTGELFF

j_gene: TRBJ2-5
v_gene: TRBV20-1
abundance: many
d_gene: NA
CDR3nt: TGCAGTGCGACCCACGGGGGCATCGGAGAGACCCAGTACTTC
CDR3aa: CSATHGGIGETQYF

j_gene: TRBJ2-2
v_gene: TRBV12-3/TRBV12-4
abundance: many
d_gene: NA
CDR3nt: TGTGCCAGCGGCGTGGGAAGGGACGGGGAGCTGTTTTTT
CDR3aa: CASGVGRDGELFF